The rows below give T cell receptor beta chains drawn from one sample of a study of blood T cells in healthy people across ages. TCRdb independently ran MiXCR on the 5' RACE reads; one entry per CDR3 protein. The sample lists 500,000 to 550,000 distinct CDR3 sequences; 24% were seen once. These records were also assigned to another study, of T cells of mothers and their children.

Sample: blood. Every receptor here comes from a boy aged 5 to 17 in good health. Both conserved end residues are part of each CDR3. D genes are given only for firm matches. Clone sizes are given selectively: once, few, many, or a class where the clone is expanded.

NA,NA,TRBV6-6,TRBJ2-3,15,TGTGCCAGCAACCCAGGTGGGAGCAGCACAGATACGCAGTATTTT,CASNPGGSSTDTQYF
NA,TRBD2,TRBV29-1,TRBJ2-5,15,TGCAGCGTAGCAAAAGGTAGCGGGATAGGGGAGACCCAGTACTTC,CSVAKGSGIGETQYF
NA,TRBD1,TRBV20-1,TRBJ1-1,16,TGCAGTGCTAGAGCAAGGACAGGGGAAGGAGTCACTGAAGCTTTCTTT,CSARARTGEGVTEAFF
NA,TRBD2,TRBV13,TRBJ2-7,16,TGTGCCAGCACCCCTCAGGGGGGACTAGCATTCTACGAGCAGTACTTC,CASTPQGGLAFYEQYF
NA,NA,TRBV28,TRBJ2-7,14,TGTGCCATCCGGGGGCCCAACCTCTCCTACGAGCAGTACTTC,CAIRGPNLSYEQYF
few,TRBD2,TRBV28,TRBJ2-7,18,TGTGCCAGCAGTCTCATAGGACTAGCGGGAGGTTTAGCCTACGAGCAGTACTTC,CASSLIGLAGGLAYEQYF
few,TRBD2,TRBV6-2/TRBV6-3,TRBJ2-5,13,TGTGCCAGCTTACTAGCGGGAGTGGAGACCCAGTACTTC,CASLLAGVETQYF
NA,NA,TRBV6-2/TRBV6-3,TRBJ2-1,13,TGTGCCAGCAAACGGGGCGGATGGGATGAGCAGTTCTTC,CASKRGGWDEQFF
few,TRBD2,TRBV7-9,TRBJ2-7,15,TGTGCCAGCAGCGAACTTAGCGGGAGGGAGTACGAGCAGTACTTC,CASSELSGREYEQYF
NA,NA,TRBV5-1,TRBJ2-5,14,TGCGCCAGCAGCTCGGAGACTCTTCAAGAGACCCAGTACTTC,CASSSETLQETQYF
once,TRBD1,TRBV5-1,TRBJ1-1,17,TGCGCCAGCAGCTTGGATAACAGGGGGCGTCAGAACACTGAAGCTTTCTTT,CASSLDNRGRQNTEAFF